These 20 T cell receptor beta chains were sequenced from one sample in a study of Ad26.COV2.S vaccination and SARS-CoV-2 variants. Produced via immunoSEQ multiplex PCR; TCRdb's table is partial and in-frame only. Here the sample spans 100,000 or so clones, around 82% being singletons. Sequenced here: peripheral blood, sampled after recovery from COVID-19. These receptors all stem from a human donor who had recovered from COVID-19.

The V call is TRBV5-4, the J call TRBJ2-1; the D gene is possibly TRBD1 (5 bases). From germline, CDR1 is SGHNT and CDR2 YYREEE (reference sequence). Trimming pared 4 bases from V and 4 bases from J, leaving 12 bases between. CDR3 size: 14 residues. The CDR3 sequence is CASSATAGYNEQFF. Written as DNA, the CDR3 is TGTGCCAGCAGCGCGACAGCTGGGTACAATGAGCAGTTCTTC. Complete variable domain (other parts from reference TRBV5-4 and TRBJ2-1): ETGVTQSPTHLIKTRGQQVTLRCSSQSGHNTVSWYQQALGQGPQFIFQYYREEENGRGNFPPRFSGLQFPNYSSELNVNALELDDSALYLCASSATAGYNEQFFGPGTRLTVL.

The CDR3 loop is CASSLLGQGFGGYTF. Written as DNA, the CDR3 is TGTGCCAGCAGTTTGTTGGGACAAGGGTTTGGAGGCTACACCTTC. This rearrangement joins TRBV28 to TRBJ1-2; D may be TRBD1 (6 bases). This CDR3 is built from 15 residues. Germline V gives CDR1 MDHEN, CDR2 SYDVKM. V dropped 3 bases and J dropped 8 bases, with 19 bases sitting between them.

The J gene is TRBJ1-3, the V gene TRBV11-2; the D gene is possibly TRBD1 (6 bases). CDR1 and CDR2 (germline): SGHAT, FQNNGV. The CDR3 consists of 15 residues. V lost 4 bases and J 0 bases, leaving 10 bases between the germline ends. The CDR3 sequence is CASSSYRVSGNTIYF. DNA of the CDR3: TGTGCCAGCAGCTCTTACAGGGTCTCTGGAAACACCATATATTTT. Full variable domain (missing parts from reference TRBV11-2 and TRBJ1-3): EAGVAQSPRYKIIEKRQSVAFWCNPISGHATLYWYQQILGQGPKLLIQFQNNGVVDDSQLPKDRFSAERLKGVDSTLKIQPAKLEDSAVYLCASSSYRVSGNTIYFGEGSWLTVV.

CDR3 DNA: TGTGCCAGCAGGTGGACAGGGGACAATGAGCAGTTCTTC. Amino acids: CASRWTGDNEQFF. The V and J genes are TRBV5-6 and TRBJ2-1; 9 bases are a match to TRBD1. Trimming cost V 5 bases and J 5 bases; bases outside gene matches: 2. The CDR3 loop spans 13 amino acids. CDR1 SGHDT and CDR2 YYEEEE come from the germline V gene.

The CDR3 DNA sequence: TGTGCCAGCAGTGTAGGGGTGGGAGTCTATGGCTACACCTTC. This translates into CASSVGVGVYGYTF. The V call is TRBV25-1, the J call TRBJ1-2, with D tentatively TRBD1 (5 bases). The CDR3 spans 14 residues. CDR1 is MGHDK and CDR2 is SYGVNS in the germline V gene. Trimming cost V 4 bases and J 4 bases, with 13 bases left between them.

V gene TRBV5-4 combines with J gene TRBJ2-3, with 11 bases matching TRBD2. CDR1 and CDR2 from the germline V gene are SGHNT and YYREEE (reference sequence). V lost 3 bases to trimming and J lost 3 bases; unmatched junction nucleotides: 12. The CDR3 is 18 residues long. CDR3: CASSSQGASGGSTDTQYF. The CDR3 nucleotides are TGTGCCAGCAGCTCCCAAGGGGCTAGCGGGGGGTCAACAGATACGCAGTATTTT.

CDR3 DNA sequence: TGTGCCAGCAGTTACTCTGGGGAGGACCAGCAGTACTTC. Protein product: CASSYSGEDQQYF. V is TRBV6-6 and J is TRBJ2-7; D may be TRBD2 (6 bases). Germline V gene lookup returns CDR1 MNHNY and CDR2 SVGAGI (reference sequence). CDR3 length equals 13 residues. The V end lost 0 bases, the J end lost 8 bases, and 11 bases lay between the germline ends.

V gene TRBV5-4 combines with J gene TRBJ1-4, with 7 bases identical to TRBD1. V trimming: 0 bases; J trimming: 7 bases; junction bases outside the gene matches: 3. Germline CDR1 reads SGHNT; CDR2 reads YYREEE (reference sequence). CDR3 length equals 14 residues. As DNA, the CDR3 is TGTGCCAGCAGCTTGGACAGGGGAGGTGAAAAACTGTTTTTT. It codes for CASSLDRGGEKLFF.

This clone occurred a few times. The chain couples TRBV7-3 to TRBJ2-2; D unresolved. Looked up from germline, CDR1 is SGHTA and CDR2 is FQGTGA. The CDR3 is 15 amino acids. The ends were cut back, 5 bases at V and 7 bases at J, with 17 bases in the middle. The CDR3 sequence: CASSPRLGEGGELFF. CDR3 coding DNA: TGTGCCAGCAGCCCGAGGCTAGGTGAAGGCGGGGAGCTGTTTTTT.

The V gene is TRBV9, the J gene TRBJ1-4; D gene unclear. Germline V gene sequence: CDR1 SGDLS, CDR2 YYNGEE. V dropped 6 bases and J dropped 8 bases, with 11 bases sitting between them. The CDR3 runs 12 residues. In DNA form, the CDR3 reads TGTGCCAGCACCATTGGACGGGAAAAACTGTTTTTT. Protein product: CASTIGREKLFF.

In DNA form, the CDR3 reads TGTGCCAGTAGTACCCAGGGACAGGGGGCCTATGGCTACACCTTC. This gives the protein CASSTQGQGAYGYTF. The chain uses TRBV19 and TRBJ1-2, with 12 bases that match TRBD1. J was trimmed by 4 bases and V by 4 bases; bases with no gene match: 4. This CDR3 comprises 15 residues. CDR1 is LNHDA, CDR2 SQIVND, per germline (reference sequence).

The chain combines TRBV3-1 (or the pseudogene TRBV3-2) with TRBJ1-5; the D is unclear. V was pared by 3 bases and J by 2 bases, with 11 bases between. This CDR3 region has 15 residues. Germline V gene data show CDR1 as LGHDT and CDR2 as YNNKEL (reference sequence). CDR3 loop: CASSHRNSGNQPQHF. As DNA, the CDR3 is TGTGCCAGCAGCCATAGGAACAGTGGCAATCAGCCCCAGCATTTT.

There are a few counts of this clone. The gene calls are TRBV3-1 (or the pseudogene TRBV3-2) and TRBJ1-2, with no clear D. V gave up 0 bases and J gave up 4 bases, with 6 bases separating them. Germline lookup yields CDR1 LGHDT and CDR2 YNNKEL (reference sequence). The CDR3 has 13 residues. This chain's CDR3 is CASSQEVSYGYTF. The CDR3 bases are TGTGCCAGCAGCCAAGAGGTGTCCTATGGCTACACCTTC.

The chain recombines TRBV11-2 with TRBJ1-2, with TRBD1 matching over 7 bases. Germline CDR1 reads SGHAT; CDR2 reads FQNNGV. The J segment lost 0 bases and the V segment lost 5 bases, leaving 12 bases of the junction unmatched. CDR3 length: 17 residues. CDR3 residues: CASSERDSFRSNYGYTF. For the CDR3, the DNA is TGTGCCAGCAGCGAACGGGACAGCTTCAGATCTAACTATGGCTACACCTTC.

The rearrangement uses TRBV5-1 and TRBJ1-1; tentative D call: TRBD1 (5 bases). The CDR3 spans 15 residues. Trimming cost V 0 bases and J 4 bases, with 13 bases left between them. In germline, CDR1 is SGHRS, CDR2 YFSETQ. The CDR3 loop is CASSLGDGSVTEAFF. The CDR3 bases are TGCGCCAGCAGCTTGGGGGACGGCTCGGTCACTGAAGCTTTCTTT. The variable domain in full, with the rest retrieved from reference TRBV5-1 and TRBJ1-1, is KAGVTQTPRYLIKTRGQQVTLSCSPISGHRSVSWYQQTPGQGLQFLFEYFSETQRNKGNFPGRFSGRQFSNSRSEMNVSTLELGDSALYLCASSLGDGSVTEAFFGQGTRLTVV.

The chain recombines TRBV30 with TRBJ1-3; perhaps TRBD1 as D (6 bases). This CDR3 is built from 15 residues. Looked up from germline, CDR1 is GTSNPN and CDR2 is SVGIG (reference sequence). V lost 0 bases, J lost 5 bases, and 14 bases lay in between. CDR3 amino acids: CAWSVPGGVRNTIYF. The CDR3 DNA reads as TGTGCCTGGAGTGTACCGGGGGGCGTTAGAAACACCATATATTTT.

CDR3 region: CASSWSGGRETQYF. In DNA form, the CDR3 reads TGTGCCAGCAGTTGGAGCGGGGGGCGGGAGACCCAGTACTTC. This chain uses TRBV6-2 or TRBV6-3 with TRBJ2-5; the match to TRBD2 covers 9 bases. Germline CDR1 reads MNHEY; CDR2 reads SVGEGT. J lost 5 bases, V lost 4 bases, and 5 bases had no gene match. The CDR3 consists of 14 residues.

V gene TRBV7-6 combines with J gene TRBJ2-2, with a tentative D call TRBD2 (5 bases). Germline CDR1 reads SGHVS; CDR2 reads FNYEAQ. The CDR3 covers 19 residues. V lost 3 bases and J 1 base, leaving 21 bases between the germline ends. The CDR3 sequence: CASSFLLRAPGGNTGELFF. CDR3 nucleotide sequence: TGTGCCAGCAGCTTCCTCTTGAGGGCGCCGGGCGGGAACACCGGGGAGCTGTTTTTT.

A single count supports this clone. The chain carries TRBV5-1 and TRBJ2-1, with D maybe TRBD1 (5 bases). The CDR3 spans 15 residues. The V and J ends lost 0 bases and 8 bases respectively, with 15 bases between them. Germline lookup yields CDR1 SGHRS and CDR2 YFSETQ. The CDR3 sequence: CASSLDRGALDEQFF. DNA of the CDR3: TGCGCCAGCAGCTTGGATAGGGGCGCTTTAGATGAGCAGTTCTTC.

The CDR3 nucleotides are TGCGCCAGCAGCGATGGGCAGGGGGGCTACGAGCAGTACTTC. This encodes CASSDGQGGYEQYF. V usage is TRBV10-1 and J usage is TRBJ2-7; tentative D call: TRBD1 (7 bases). Trimming cost V 6 bases and J 3 bases, with 15 bases left between them. The CDR3 extends over 14 amino acids. CDR1 is WNHNN, CDR2 SYGVQD, per germline (reference sequence).